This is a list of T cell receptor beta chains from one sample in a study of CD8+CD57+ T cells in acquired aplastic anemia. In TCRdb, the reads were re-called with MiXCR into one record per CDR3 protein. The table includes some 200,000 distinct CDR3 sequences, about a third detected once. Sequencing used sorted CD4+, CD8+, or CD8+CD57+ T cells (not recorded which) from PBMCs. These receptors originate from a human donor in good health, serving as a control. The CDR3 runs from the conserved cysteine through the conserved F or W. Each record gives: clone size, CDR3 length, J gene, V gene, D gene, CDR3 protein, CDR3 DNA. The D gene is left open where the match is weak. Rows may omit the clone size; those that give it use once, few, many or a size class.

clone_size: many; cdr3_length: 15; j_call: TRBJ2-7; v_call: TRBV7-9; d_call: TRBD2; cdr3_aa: CASSLREGLAYEQYF; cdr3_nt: TGTGCCAGCAGCTTGCGGGAGGGCCTGGCGTACGAGCAGTACTTC
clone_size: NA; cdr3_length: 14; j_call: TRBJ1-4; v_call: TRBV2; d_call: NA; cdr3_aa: CASSEGITNEKLFF; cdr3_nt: TGCGCCAGCAGCGAGGGCATCACTAATGAAAAACTGTTCTTT
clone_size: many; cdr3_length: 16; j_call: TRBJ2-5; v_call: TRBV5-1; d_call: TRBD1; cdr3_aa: CASSEVGQGRGETQYF; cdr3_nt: TGCGCCAGCAGCGAAGTGGGACAGGGGAGGGGAGAGACCCAGTACTTC
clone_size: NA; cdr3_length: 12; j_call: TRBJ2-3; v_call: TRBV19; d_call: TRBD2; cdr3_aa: CASMAGGDTQYF; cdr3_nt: TGTGCCAGTATGGCGGGAGGAGATACGCAGTATTTT
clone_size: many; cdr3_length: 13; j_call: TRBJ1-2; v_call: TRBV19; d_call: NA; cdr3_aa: CATSIGTEYGYTF; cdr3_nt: TGTGCCACATCCATCGGGACGGAATATGGCTACACCTTC
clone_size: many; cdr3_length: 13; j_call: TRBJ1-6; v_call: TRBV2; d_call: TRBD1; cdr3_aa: CATGQGNNSPLHF; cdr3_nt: TGTGCCACGGGACAGGGGAATAATTCACCCCTCCACTTT
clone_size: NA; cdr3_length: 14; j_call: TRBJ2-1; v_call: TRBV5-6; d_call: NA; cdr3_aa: CASSEGASGTTQFF; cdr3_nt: TGTGCCAGCAGTGAGGGAGCGTCTGGGACCACGCAGTTCTTC
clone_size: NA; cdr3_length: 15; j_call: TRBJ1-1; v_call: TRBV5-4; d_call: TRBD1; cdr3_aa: CASSPGQGAGTEAFF; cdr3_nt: TGTGCCAGCAGCCCGGGACAGGGGGCTGGGACTGAAGCTTTCTTT
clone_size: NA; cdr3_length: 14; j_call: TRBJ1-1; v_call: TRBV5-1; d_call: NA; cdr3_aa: CASSLSGGNTEAFF; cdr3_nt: TGCGCCAGCAGCTTGTCCGGCGGGAACACTGAAGCTTTCTTT
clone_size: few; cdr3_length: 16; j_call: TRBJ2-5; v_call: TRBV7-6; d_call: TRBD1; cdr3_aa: CASRTPGQGPQETQYF; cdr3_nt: TGTGCCAGCAGGACTCCGGGACAGGGCCCCCAAGAGACCCAGTACTTC
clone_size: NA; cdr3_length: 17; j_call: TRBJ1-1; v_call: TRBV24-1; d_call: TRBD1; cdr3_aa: CAWRSFLTGGFWAEAFF; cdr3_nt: TGTGCCTGGAGGTCCTTTTTAACAGGGGGATTCTGGGCTGAAGCTTTCTTT
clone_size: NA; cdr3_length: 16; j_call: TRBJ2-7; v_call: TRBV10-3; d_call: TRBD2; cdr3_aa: CAISETSGGEHREQYF; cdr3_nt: TGTGCCATCAGCGAGACTAGCGGGGGGGAGCATCGCGAGCAGTACTTC
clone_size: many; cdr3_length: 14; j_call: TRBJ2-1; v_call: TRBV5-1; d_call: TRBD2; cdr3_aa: CASYAGTSDNEQFF; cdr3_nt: TGCGCCAGTTACGCCGGGACTAGCGACAATGAGCAGTTCTTC
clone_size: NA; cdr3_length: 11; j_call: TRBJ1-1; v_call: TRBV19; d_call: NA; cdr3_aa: CASRRRSEAFF; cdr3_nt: TGTGCCAGTAGAAGGAGGAGTGAAGCTTTCTTT
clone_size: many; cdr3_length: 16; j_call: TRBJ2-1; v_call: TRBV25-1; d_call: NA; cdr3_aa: CASTKPPSRHYNEQFF; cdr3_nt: TGTGCCAGCACTAAGCCGCCAAGCAGACATTACAATGAGCAGTTCTTC
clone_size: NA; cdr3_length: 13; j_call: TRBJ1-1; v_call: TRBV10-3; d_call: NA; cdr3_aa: CAIKSGGDTEAFF; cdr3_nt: TGTGCCATCAAGTCGGGCGGGGACACTGAAGCTTTCTTT
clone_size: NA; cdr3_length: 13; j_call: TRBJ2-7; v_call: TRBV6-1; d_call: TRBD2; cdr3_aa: CASCSGGPLEQYF; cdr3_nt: TGTGCCAGCTGCAGCGGGGGTCCCCTCGAGCAGTACTTC
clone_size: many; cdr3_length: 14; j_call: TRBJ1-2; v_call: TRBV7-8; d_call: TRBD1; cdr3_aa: CASSALAGGYGYTF; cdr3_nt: TGTGCCAGCAGTGCCCTGGCAGGGGGCTATGGCTACACCTTC
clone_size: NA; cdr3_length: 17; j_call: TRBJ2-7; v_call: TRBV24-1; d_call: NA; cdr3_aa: CATSDPVPGLGAYEQYF; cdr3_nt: TGTGCCACCAGTGACCCAGTTCCGGGACTGGGGGCCTACGAGCAGTACTTC
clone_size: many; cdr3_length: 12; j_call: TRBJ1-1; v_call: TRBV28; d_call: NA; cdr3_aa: CASSPDYREAFF; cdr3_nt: TGTGCCAGCAGCCCCGACTACCGAGAAGCTTTCTTT
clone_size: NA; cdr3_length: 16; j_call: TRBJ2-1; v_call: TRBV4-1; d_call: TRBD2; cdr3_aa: CASSLDFLAGNNEQFF; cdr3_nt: TGCGCCAGCAGCCTCGACTTTCTAGCGGGGAACAATGAGCAGTTCTTC
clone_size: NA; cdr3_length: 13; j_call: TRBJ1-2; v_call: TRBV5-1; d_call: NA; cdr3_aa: CASSLDRYYGYTF; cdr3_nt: TGCGCCAGCAGCTTGGACCGCTACTATGGCTACACCTTC
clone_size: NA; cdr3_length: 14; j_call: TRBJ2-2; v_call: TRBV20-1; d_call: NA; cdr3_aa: CSARDLQGTGELFF; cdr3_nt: TGCAGTGCTAGAGATTTACAGGGAACCGGGGAGCTGTTTTTT
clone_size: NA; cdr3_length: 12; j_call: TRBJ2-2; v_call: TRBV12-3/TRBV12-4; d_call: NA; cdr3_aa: CASGPGTGELLF; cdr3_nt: TGTGCCAGCGGACCAGGGACCGGGGAGCTGCTTTTT
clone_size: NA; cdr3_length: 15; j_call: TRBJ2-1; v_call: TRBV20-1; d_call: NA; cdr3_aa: CSARPGLEGRHEQFF; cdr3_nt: TGCAGTGCCAGGCCGGGACTCGAGGGTCGGCATGAGCAGTTCTTC
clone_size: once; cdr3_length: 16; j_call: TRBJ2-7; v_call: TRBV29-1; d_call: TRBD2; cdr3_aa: CSVVRHSLAGVHEQYF; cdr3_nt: TGCAGCGTTGTGCGGCATTCACTAGCGGGAGTTCACGAGCAGTACTTC
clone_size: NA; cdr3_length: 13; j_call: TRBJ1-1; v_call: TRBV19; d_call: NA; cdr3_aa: CASGKGGGTEAFF; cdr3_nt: TGTGCCAGCGGGAAGGGGGGAGGGACTGAAGCTTTCTTT